This T cell receptor (beta chain) was captured in a study of T cell responses to AZD1222 COVID-19 vaccine. In the study overall: The analysis combined second doses at about 4 or about 12 weeks.

The CDR3 spans 11 residues. Trimming took 3 bases from V and 2 from J, leaving 2 bases between them. CDR1 and CDR2 (germline): ENHRY, SYGVKD. Notes on this clone: As yet, its antigen is unknown.

Assay: immunoSEQ multiplex PCR; the TCRdb copy retains only in-frame clones and omits some. This table has approximately 130,000 clones, more than 85% appearing once. Findings of the study overall: Possibly, clonal diversity was underestimated; donors were largely white British and included more females. Nearly half of the spike-specific TCRs reportedly recognize variant regions that carry no mutations.

The source material was peripheral blood, sampled on day 0 of AZD1222 vaccination. The sequence was obtained from an adult in good health. The chain combines TRBV10-3 with TRBJ2-7; no firm D call. In nucleotides, the CDR3 is TGTGCCATCAGTGAAACCTACGAGCAGTACTTC. Encoded protein: CAISETYEQYF.